These 6 T cell receptor beta chains were sequenced from one sample in a study of identical twins. From the 5' RACE reads, TCRdb called clonotypes with MiXCR, one entry per CDR3 protein. The sample lists 600,000 to 800,000 distinct CDR3 sequences, around 21% occurring once. The sample also formed part of further work on T cells expressing NK-cell markers.

What was sequenced was PBMCs. Receptors were obtained from a woman younger than 35 in good health.

This clonotype showed up just a few times. The CDR3 sequence is CASSQEQGEQFF. The CDR3, as DNA: TGCGCCAGCAGCCAAGAACAGGGCGAGCAGTTCTTC. The gene calls are TRBV4-3 and TRBJ2-1; a possible D gene is TRBD1 (6 bases). Trimming took off 0 bases at V and 10 bases at J, with 7 bases between the two ends. This CDR3 has 12 residues. The germline gives CDR1 LGHNA, CDR2 YSLEER.

J is TRBJ2-1 and V is TRBV15; 9 bases line up with TRBD2. CDR3 size: 15 residues. Germline V gives CDR1 LNHNV, CDR2 YYDKDF (reference sequence). V was clipped by 1 base and J by 5 bases; unmatched bases: 3. The CDR3 DNA reads TGTGCCACCAGCAGAGCGGGACTAGCTAACAATGAGCAGTTCTTC. Translating gives CATSRAGLANNEQFF.

This clonotype was counted between two and nine times. This chain uses TRBV5-1 with TRBJ2-3; D remains unclear. Germline values: CDR1 SGHRS, CDR2 YFSETQ. The CDR3 runs to 14 residues. V lost 0 bases to trimming and J lost 5 bases, with 10 bases between them. The CDR3 DNA follows: TGCGCCAGCAGCTTGGGTCCCTTCAAAGATACGCAGTATTTT. It translates to CASSLGPFKDTQYF.

The chain carries TRBV20-1 and TRBJ2-3; perhaps TRBD1 as D (6 bases). The CDR3 has 15 amino acids. Germline V CDR1 and CDR2: DFQATT, SNEGSKA (reference sequence). Trimming removed 0 bases at V and 2 bases at J, with 12 bases between. The CDR3: CSARDTRDITDTQYF. The CDR3 DNA reads TGCAGTGCTAGAGATACCCGGGACATCACAGATACGCAGTATTTT.

The chain links TRBV7-2 to TRBJ1-1; TRBD1 aligns across 10 bases. Germline values: CDR1 SGHTA, CDR2 FQGNSA. V was clipped by 1 base and J by 6 bases; unmatched bases: 2. The CDR3 has 14 residues. In DNA, the CDR3 is TGTGCCAGCAGCTTAGTGGGACAGGGGTCTGAAGCTTTCTTT. Translating gives CASSLVGQGSEAFF.

The gene calls are TRBV7-9 and TRBJ2-1; TRBD2 is a possible D gene (6 bases). This CDR3 region has 14 residues. CDR1 is SEHNR, CDR2 FQNEAQ, per germline (reference sequence). Trimming cost V 5 bases and J 5 bases, with 13 bases left between them. CDR3 residues: CASSPGVNHNEQFF. The CDR3, as DNA: TGTGCCAGCAGCCCGGGGGTCAATCACAATGAGCAGTTCTTC.